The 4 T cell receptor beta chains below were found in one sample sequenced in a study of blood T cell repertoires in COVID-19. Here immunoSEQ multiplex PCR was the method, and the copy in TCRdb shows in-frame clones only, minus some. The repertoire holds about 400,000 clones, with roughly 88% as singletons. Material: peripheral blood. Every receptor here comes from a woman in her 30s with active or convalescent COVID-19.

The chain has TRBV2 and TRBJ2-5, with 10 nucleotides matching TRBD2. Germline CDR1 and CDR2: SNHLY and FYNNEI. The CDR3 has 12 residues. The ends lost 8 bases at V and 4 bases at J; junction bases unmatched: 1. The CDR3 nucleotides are TGTGCCAGCCGACTAGCGGGAGAGACCCAGTACTTC. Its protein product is CASRLAGETQYF.

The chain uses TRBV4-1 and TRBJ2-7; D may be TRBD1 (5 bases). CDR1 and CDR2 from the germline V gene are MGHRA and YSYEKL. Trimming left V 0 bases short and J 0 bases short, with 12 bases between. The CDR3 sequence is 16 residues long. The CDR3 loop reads CASSQEGAPSSYEQYF. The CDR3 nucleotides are TGCGCCAGCAGCCAAGAAGGGGCACCGAGCTCCTACGAGCAGTACTTC.

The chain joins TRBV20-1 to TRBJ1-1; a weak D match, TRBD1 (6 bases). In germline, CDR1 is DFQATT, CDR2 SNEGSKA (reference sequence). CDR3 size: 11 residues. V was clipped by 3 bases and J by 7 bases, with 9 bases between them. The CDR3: CSASRTVEAFF. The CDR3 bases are TGCAGTGCTAGCCGGACAGTTGAAGCTTTCTTT.

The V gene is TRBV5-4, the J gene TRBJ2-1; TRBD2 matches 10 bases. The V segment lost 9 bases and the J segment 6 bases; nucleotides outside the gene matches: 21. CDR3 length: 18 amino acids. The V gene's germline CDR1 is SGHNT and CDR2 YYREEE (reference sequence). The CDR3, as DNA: TGTGCCACCGAGTCGGGGTTGACTAGCGGGCCCCCGGGCAATGAGCAGTTCTTC. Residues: CATESGLTSGPPGNEQFF. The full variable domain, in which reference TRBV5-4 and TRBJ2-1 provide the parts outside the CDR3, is ETGVTQSPTHLIKTRGQQVTLRCSSQSGHNTVSWYQQALGQGPQFIFQYYREEENGRGNFPPRFSGLQFPNYSSELNVNALELDDSALYLCATESGLTSGPPGNEQFFGPGTRLTVL.